In its sample, the clone carrying this T cell receptor beta chain was seen a few times. Its target is unknown. This entry is derived from a study of naive and memory T cell subsets. The beta constant-region primer was an equimolar mix of two oligonucleotides covering TRBC1 and TRBC2. The ligated cDNA underwent four PCR rounds using SP2 and nested alpha and beta constant-region primers. Via MiXCR, TCRdb re-called the UMI-ligation and nested PCR reads, giving one row per CDR3 protein. Of about 160,000 distinct CDR3 sequences listed, approximately 24% are singletons. Study observations and caveats: Possibly reflecting memory cells re-expressing CD45RA, a few larger clonotypes occurred in naive repertoires, especially CD8. Over 95% of naive TCR sequences appeared only once after error correction, unlike memory subsets. From naive to CM, EM and EMRA, diversity decreased and Gini increased.

Germline V lookup: CDR1 MNHNS, CDR2 SASEGT. This CDR3 contains 16 residues. The junction had 9 bases not matched to a gene; V was cut back by 1 base and J by 6 bases. The sequence derives from a human donor in good health. Source material: naive CD4+ T cells from blood. This rearrangement joins TRBV6-1 to TRBJ2-5, with TRBD2 matching over 9 bases. CDR3 coding DNA: TGTGCCAGCAGTGAAGTTGTAGCGGGAGTAATGAAGACCCAGTACTTC. Its protein product is CASSEVVAGVMKTQYF.